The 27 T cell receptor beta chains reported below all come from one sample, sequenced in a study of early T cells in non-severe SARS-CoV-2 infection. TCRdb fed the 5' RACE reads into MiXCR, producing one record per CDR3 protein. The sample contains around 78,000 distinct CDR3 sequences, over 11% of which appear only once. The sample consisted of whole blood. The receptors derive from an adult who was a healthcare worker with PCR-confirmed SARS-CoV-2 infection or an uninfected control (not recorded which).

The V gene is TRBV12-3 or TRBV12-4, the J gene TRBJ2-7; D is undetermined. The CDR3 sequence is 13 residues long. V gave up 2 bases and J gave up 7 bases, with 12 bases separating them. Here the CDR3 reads CASSLRPLGEQYF. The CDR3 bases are TGTGCCAGCAGTTTAAGGCCCTTGGGGGAGCAGTACTTC.

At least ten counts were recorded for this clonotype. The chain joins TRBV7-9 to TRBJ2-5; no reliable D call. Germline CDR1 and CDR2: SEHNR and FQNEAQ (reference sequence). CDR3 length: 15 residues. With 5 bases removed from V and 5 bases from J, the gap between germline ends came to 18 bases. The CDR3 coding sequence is TGTGCCAGCAGCCCCGGAGTAGGTTTGAGTGAGACCCAGTACTTC. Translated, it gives CASSPGVGLSETQYF.

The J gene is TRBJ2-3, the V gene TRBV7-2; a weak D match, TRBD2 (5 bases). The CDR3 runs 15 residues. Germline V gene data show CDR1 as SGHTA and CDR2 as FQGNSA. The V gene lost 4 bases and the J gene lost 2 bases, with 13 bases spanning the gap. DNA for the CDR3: TGTGCCAGCAGCTCCTTCGGAGGAAACACAGATACGCAGTATTTT. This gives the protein CASSSFGGNTDTQYF.

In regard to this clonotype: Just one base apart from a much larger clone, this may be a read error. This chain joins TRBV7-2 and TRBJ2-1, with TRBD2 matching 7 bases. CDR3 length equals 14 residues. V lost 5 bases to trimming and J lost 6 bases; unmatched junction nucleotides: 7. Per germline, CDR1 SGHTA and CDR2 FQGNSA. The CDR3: CASSIRLAGNEQFF. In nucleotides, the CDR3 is TGTGCCAGCAGCATCCGACTAGCAGGCAATGAGCAGTTCTTC.

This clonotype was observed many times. CDR3 in DNA: TGTGCCAGCAGTTTAGCGGGACCTGAGAATGAGCAGTTCTTC. Translating it yields CASSLAGPENEQFF. The chain recombines TRBV6-6 with TRBJ2-1; 8 nucleotides agree with TRBD2. CDR3 length equals 14 residues. The V segment lost 4 bases and the J segment 7 bases; nucleotides outside the gene matches: 6. The germline V gene encodes CDR1 MNHNY and CDR2 SVGAGI (reference sequence).

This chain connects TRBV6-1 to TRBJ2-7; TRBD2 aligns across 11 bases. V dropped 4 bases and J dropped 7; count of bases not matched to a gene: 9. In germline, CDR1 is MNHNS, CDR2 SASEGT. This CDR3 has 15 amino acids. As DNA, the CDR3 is TGTGCCAGCAGTGTTCCTAGCGGGGGGCGAGGGGAGCAGTACTTC. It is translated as CASSVPSGGRGEQYF.

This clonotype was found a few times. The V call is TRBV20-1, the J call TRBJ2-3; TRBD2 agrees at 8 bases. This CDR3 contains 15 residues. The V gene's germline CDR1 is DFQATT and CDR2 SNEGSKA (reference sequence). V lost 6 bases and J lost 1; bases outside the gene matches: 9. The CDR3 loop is CSAPPPAGGTDTQYF. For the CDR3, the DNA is TGCAGTGCCCCCCCGCCAGCGGGGGGCACAGATACGCAGTATTTT.

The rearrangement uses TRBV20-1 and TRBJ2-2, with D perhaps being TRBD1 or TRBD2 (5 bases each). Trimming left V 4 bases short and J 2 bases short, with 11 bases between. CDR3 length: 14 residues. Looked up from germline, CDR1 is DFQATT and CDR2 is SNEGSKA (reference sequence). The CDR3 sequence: CSATGTTNTGELFF. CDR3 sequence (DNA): TGCAGTGCTACGGGGACCACCAACACCGGGGAGCTGTTTTTT.

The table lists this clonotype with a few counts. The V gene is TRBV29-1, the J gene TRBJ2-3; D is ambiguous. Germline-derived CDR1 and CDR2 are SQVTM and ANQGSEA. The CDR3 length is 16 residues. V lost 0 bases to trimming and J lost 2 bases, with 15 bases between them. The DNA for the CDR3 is TGCAGCGTTGAAGAGACGCCCGGCAGCCTCACAGATACGCAGTATTTT. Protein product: CSVEETPGSLTDTQYF.

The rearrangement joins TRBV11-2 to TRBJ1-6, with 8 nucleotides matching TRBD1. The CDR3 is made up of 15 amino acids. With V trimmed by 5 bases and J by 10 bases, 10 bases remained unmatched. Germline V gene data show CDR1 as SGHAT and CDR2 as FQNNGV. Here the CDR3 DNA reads TGTGCCAGCAGCAACAGACAGGGGACGGGGTCACCCCTCCACTTT. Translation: CASSNRQGTGSPLHF.

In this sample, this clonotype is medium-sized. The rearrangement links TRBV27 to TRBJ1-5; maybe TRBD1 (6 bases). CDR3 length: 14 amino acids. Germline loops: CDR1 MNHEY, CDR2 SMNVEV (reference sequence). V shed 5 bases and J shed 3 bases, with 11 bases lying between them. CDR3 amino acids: CASSPGQINQPQHF. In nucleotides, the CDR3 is TGTGCCAGCAGTCCTGGACAGATCAATCAGCCCCAGCATTTT.

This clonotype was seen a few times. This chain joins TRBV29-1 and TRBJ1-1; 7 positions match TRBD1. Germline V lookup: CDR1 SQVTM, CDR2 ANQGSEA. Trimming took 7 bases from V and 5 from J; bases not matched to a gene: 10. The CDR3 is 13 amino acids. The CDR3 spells CSAKGALGTEAFF. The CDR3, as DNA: TGCAGCGCAAAGGGGGCCCTGGGGACTGAAGCTTTCTTT.

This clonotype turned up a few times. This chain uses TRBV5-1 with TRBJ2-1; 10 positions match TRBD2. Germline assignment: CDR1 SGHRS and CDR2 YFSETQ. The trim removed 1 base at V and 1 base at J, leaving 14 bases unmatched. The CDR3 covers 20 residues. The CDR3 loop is CASSLSPGLAVLRSYNEQFF. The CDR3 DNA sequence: TGCGCCAGCAGCTTGTCCCCCGGACTAGCGGTCCTTAGGTCCTACAATGAGCAGTTCTTC.

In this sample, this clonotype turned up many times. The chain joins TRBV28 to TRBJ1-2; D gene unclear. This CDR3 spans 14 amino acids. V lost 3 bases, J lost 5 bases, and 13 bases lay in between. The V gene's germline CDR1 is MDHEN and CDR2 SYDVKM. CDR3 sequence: CASSLALRQYGYTF. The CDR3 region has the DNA TGTGCCAGCAGTTTGGCCCTTCGTCAATATGGCTACACCTTC.

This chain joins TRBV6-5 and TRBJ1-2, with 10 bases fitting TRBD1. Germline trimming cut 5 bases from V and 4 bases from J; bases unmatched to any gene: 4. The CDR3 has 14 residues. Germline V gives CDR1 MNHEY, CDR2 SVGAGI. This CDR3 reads CASSTTGGGYGYTF. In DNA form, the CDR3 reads TGTGCCAGCAGTACGACAGGGGGCGGCTATGGCTACACCTTC.

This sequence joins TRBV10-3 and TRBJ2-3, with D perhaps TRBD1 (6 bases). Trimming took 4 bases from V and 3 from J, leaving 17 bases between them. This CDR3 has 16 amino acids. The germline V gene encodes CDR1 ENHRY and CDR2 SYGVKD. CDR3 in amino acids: CAISGGGGGWTDTQYF. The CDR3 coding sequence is TGTGCCATCAGTGGCGGAGGTGGGGGCTGGACAGATACGCAGTATTTT.

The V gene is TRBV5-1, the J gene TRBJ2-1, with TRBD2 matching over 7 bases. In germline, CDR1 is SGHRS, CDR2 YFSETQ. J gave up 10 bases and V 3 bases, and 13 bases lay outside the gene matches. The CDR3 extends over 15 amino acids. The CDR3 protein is CASSSAGPGGGEQFF. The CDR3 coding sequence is TGCGCCAGCAGCTCAGCGGGACCCGGGGGAGGGGAGCAGTTCTTC. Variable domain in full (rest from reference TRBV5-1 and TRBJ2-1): KAGVTQTPRYLIKTRGQQVTLSCSPISGHRSVSWYQQTPGQGLQFLFEYFSETQRNKGNFPGRFSGRQFSNSRSEMNVSTLELGDSALYLCASSSAGPGGGEQFFGPGTRLTVL.

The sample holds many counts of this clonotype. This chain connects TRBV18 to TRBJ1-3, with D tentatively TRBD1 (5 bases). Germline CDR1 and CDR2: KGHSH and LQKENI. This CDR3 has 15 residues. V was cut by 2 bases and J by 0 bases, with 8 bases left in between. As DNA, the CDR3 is TGTGCCAGCTCACCAACAACAGGCTCTGGAAACACCATATATTTT. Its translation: CASSPTTGSGNTIYF. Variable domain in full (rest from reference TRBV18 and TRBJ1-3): NAGVMQNPRHLVRRRGQEARLRCSPMKGHSHVYWYRQLPEEGLKFMVYLQKENIIDESGMPKERFSAEFPKEGPSILRIQQVVRGDSAAYFCASSPTTGSGNTIYFGEGSWLTVV.

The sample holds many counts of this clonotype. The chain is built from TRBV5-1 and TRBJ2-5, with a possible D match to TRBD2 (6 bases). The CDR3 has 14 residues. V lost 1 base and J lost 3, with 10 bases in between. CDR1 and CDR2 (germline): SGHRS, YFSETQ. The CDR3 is CASSLRVAEETQYF. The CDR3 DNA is TGCGCCAGCAGCTTGCGGGTAGCGGAAGAGACCCAGTACTTC.

CDR3 DNA: TGTGCCAGCAGCCAAGACTGGCCAGGGCGCCCCGGGGATACGCAGTATTTT. Translating it yields CASSQDWPGRPGDTQYF. The rearrangement joins TRBV3-2 to TRBJ2-3; TRBD1, the D gene given by the table, was not confirmed from the DNA. TRBV3-2 is designated a pseudogene. The CDR3 totals 17 residues.

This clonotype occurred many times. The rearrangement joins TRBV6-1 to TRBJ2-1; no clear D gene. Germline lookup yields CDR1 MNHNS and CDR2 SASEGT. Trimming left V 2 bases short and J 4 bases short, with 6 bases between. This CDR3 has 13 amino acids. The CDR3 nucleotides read TGTGCCAGCAGTGAAAGCCAGTACAATGAGCAGTTCTTC. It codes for CASSESQYNEQFF.

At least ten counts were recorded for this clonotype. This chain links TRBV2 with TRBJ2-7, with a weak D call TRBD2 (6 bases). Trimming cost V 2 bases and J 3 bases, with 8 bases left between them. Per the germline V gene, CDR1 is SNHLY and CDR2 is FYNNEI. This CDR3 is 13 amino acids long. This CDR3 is CASSESRGYEQYF. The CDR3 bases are TGTGCCAGCAGTGAATCGCGGGGCTACGAGCAGTACTTC.

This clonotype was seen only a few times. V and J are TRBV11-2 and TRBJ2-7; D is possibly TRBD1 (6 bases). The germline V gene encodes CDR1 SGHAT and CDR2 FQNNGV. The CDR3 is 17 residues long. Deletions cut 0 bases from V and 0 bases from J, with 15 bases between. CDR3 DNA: TGTGCCAGCAGCTTAGATATTGGGCCAGGGGCCTCCTACGAGCAGTACTTC. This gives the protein CASSLDIGPGASYEQYF.

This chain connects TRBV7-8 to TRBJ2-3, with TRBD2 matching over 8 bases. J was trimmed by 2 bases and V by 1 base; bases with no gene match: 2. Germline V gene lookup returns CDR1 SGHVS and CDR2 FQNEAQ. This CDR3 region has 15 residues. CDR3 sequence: CASSLGGLATDTQYF. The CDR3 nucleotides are TGTGCCAGCAGCTTAGGCGGACTAGCCACAGATACGCAGTATTTT. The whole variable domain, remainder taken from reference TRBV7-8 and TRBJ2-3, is GAGVSQSPRYKVAKRGQDVALRCDPISGHVSLFWYQQALGQGPEFLTYFQNEAQLDKSGLPSDRFFAERPEGSVSTLKIQRTQQEDSAVYLCASSLGGLATDTQYFGPGTRLTVL.

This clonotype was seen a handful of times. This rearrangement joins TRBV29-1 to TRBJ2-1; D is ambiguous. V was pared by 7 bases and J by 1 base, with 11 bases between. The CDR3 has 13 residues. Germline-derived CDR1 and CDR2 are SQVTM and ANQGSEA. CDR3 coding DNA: TGCAGCGGATCAGAAGGATCCTACAATGAGCAGTTCTTC. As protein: CSGSEGSYNEQFF.

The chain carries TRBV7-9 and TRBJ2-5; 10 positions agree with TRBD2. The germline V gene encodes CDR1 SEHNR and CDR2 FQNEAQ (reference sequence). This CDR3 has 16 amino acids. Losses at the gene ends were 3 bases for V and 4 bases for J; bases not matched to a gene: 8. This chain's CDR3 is CASSFASGGARETQYF. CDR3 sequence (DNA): TGTGCCAGCAGCTTTGCTAGCGGGGGTGCTCGAGAGACCCAGTACTTC.

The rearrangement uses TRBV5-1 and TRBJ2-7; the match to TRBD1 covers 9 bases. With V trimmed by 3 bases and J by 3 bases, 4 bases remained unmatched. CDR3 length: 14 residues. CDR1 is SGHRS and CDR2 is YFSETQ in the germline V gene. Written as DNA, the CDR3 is TGCGCCAGCAGCTGGAGGGACAGGGACTACGAGCAGTACTTC. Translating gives CASSWRDRDYEQYF.